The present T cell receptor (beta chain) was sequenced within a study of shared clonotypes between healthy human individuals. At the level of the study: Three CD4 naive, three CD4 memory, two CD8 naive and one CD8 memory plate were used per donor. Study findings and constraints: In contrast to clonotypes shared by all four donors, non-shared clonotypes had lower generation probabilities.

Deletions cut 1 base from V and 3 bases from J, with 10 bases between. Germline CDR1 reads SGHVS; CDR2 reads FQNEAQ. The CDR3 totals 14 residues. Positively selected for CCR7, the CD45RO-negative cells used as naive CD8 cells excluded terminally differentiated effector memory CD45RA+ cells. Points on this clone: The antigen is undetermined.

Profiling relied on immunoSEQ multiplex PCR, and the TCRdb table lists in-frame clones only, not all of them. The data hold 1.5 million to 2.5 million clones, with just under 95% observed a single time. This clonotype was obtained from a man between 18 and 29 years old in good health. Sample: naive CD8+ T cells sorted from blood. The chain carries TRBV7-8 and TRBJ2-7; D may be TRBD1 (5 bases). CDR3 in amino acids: CASSLEPGNYEQYF. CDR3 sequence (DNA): TGTGCCAGCAGCTTAGAACCAGGGAACTACGAGCAGTACTTC.